This T cell receptor (beta chain) appears in the sequencing data of a study of T cell responses to AZD1222 COVID-19 vaccine. Study as a whole: Pooled together were second doses at about 4 or about 12 weeks. General study results and limits: Reportedly, nearly half of unique spike TCRs recognized epitopes outside B.1.351/B.1.1.7 mutations. A mostly white British donor set with more females was recruited, and clonal diversity was possibly underestimated.

To note about this clone: What it binds is unknown.

Germline CDR1 and CDR2: MNHEY and SMNVEV (reference sequence). The CDR3 is 13 residues long. V was cut by 1 base and J by 16 bases, with 14 bases left in between. This table comes from immunoSEQ multiplex PCR, and its TCRdb copy is limited to in-frame clones, with some not included. The table includes roughly 100,000 clones, 85% to 95% detected once. This TCR was sampled from an adult in good health. This specimen was peripheral blood, taken on day 0 of AZD1222 vaccination. The chain carries TRBV27 and TRBJ1-6; D is uncertain. CDR3 in amino acids: CASSLFPGNLLHF. In DNA form, the CDR3 reads TGTGCCAGCAGTTTATTCCCCGGAAATCTTCTCCACTTT.